This T cell receptor beta chain is drawn from a study of shared clonotypes between healthy human individuals. The V gene's germline CDR1 is PRHDT and CDR2 FYEKMQ (reference sequence). V lost 2 bases and J 8 bases, leaving 9 bases between the germline ends. The length of the CDR3 is 12 residues. Sequencing used immunoSEQ multiplex PCR; TCRdb keeps in-frame clones, though not all of them. The data hold 2 million to 2.5 million clones, with about 95% observed a single time. Cells designated naive CD8 were CD45RO-negative and were positively selected for CCR7, with terminally differentiated effector memory CD45RA+ cells excluded. Every one of the donors was a Caucasian adult that lived in Nashville, Tennessee.

Material for sequencing was naive CD8+ T cells sorted from blood. The V call is TRBV13, the J call TRBJ1-2; D is uncertain. This clonotype was obtained from a man aged 18 to 30 in good health. In DNA form, the CDR3 reads TGTGCCAGCAGCTTACGGAGCTTCGGCTACACCTTC. Protein sequence: CASSLRSFGYTF.